A selection of T cell receptor beta chains follows, all from one sample in a study of early T cells in non-severe SARS-CoV-2 infection. One entry per CDR3 protein, called by TCRdb with MiXCR from the 5' RACE reads. The data contain just under 85,000 distinct CDR3 sequences, about 10% of them singletons. The sequencing here drew on whole blood, taken at baseline. The receptors derive from an adult who was a healthcare worker with PCR-confirmed SARS-CoV-2 infection or an uninfected control (not recorded which). The CDR3 runs from the conserved cysteine through the conserved F or W. Fields, in order: CDR3 length, V gene, clone size, D gene, J gene, CDR3 DNA, CDR3 protein. D genes are given only for firm matches. Part of the rows lack a size; the others show once, few, many or a class for expanded clones.

length: 11; V: TRBV19; size: many; D: .; J: TRBJ2-5; DNA: TGTGCCAGTAGTATGGAGGAGACCCAGTACTTC; CDR3: CASSMEETQYF
length: 15; V: TRBV6-1; size: few; D: TRBD1; J: TRBJ1-1; DNA: TGTGCCAGCAGTGAGAACAGGGGAATGAACACTGAAGCTTTCTTT; CDR3: CASSENRGMNTEAFF
length: 15; V: TRBV12-3/TRBV12-4; size: few; D: .; J: TRBJ2-1; DNA: TGTGCCAGCAGTTTACGGGGGACAGAGTACAATGAGCAGTTCTTC; CDR3: CASSLRGTEYNEQFF
length: 13; V: TRBV2; size: few; D: TRBD2; J: TRBJ2-7; DNA: TGTGCCAGCAGAGGCGGGAGGGGAAACGAGCAGTACTTC; CDR3: CASRGGRGNEQYF
length: 15; V: TRBV7-3; size: few; D: TRBD2; J: TRBJ2-3; DNA: TGTGCCAGCAGCTTAACGGCGGGAGCCCAAGATACGCAGTATTTT; CDR3: CASSLTAGAQDTQYF
length: 18; V: TRBV7-9; size: .; D: TRBD1; J: TRBJ2-2; DNA: TGTGCCAGCACCGATGACAGGGTCGCCCTTACGAACACCGGGGAGCTGTTTTTT; CDR3: CASTDDRVALTNTGELFF
length: 15; V: TRBV4-2; size: .; D: .; J: TRBJ2-7; DNA: TGTGCCAGCAGCCAAGAATTGTCTGACTCCTACGAGCAGTACTTC; CDR3: CASSQELSDSYEQYF
length: 13; V: TRBV14; size: many; D: .; J: TRBJ2-3; DNA: TGTGCCAGCAGCCGGGGGTTCACAGATACGCAGTATTTT; CDR3: CASSRGFTDTQYF
length: 15; V: TRBV5-1; size: few; D: .; J: TRBJ2-5; DNA: TGCGCCAGCAGCTTGGGGTCTTCTCCCCAAGAGACCCAGTACTTC; CDR3: CASSLGSSPQETQYF
length: 11; V: TRBV10-3; size: few; D: .; J: TRBJ1-1; DNA: TGTGCCATCAGTGAGTCGACTGAAGCTTTCTTT; CDR3: CAISESTEAFF
length: 17; V: TRBV5-6; size: many; D: TRBD2; J: TRBJ2-7; DNA: TGTGCCAGCAGCACATTCCGGACTAGCGATTACTCCTACGAGCAGTACTTC; CDR3: CASSTFRTSDYSYEQYF
length: 20; V: TRBV19; size: many; D: TRBD2; J: TRBJ2-1; DNA: TGTGCCAGTAGTACCAGCTTAGCGGGCCCCGCGCAGCTCTCCTACAATGAGCAGTTCTTC; CDR3: CASSTSLAGPAQLSYNEQFF
length: 13; V: TRBV24-1; size: many; D: TRBD1; J: TRBJ1-1; DNA: TGTGCCACCAGTGAAGCAGGGGGCCCTGAAGCTTTCTTT; CDR3: CATSEAGGPEAFF
length: 15; V: TRBV7-9; size: many; D: TRBD2; J: TRBJ2-1; DNA: TGTGCCAGCAGCGTTAGCGGGAGCTCCTACAATGAGCAGTTCTTC; CDR3: CASSVSGSSYNEQFF
length: 11; V: TRBV13; size: .; D: .; J: TRBJ2-5; DNA: TGTGCCAGCAGCTTAGACGAGACCCAGTACTTC; CDR3: CASSLDETQYF
length: 17; V: TRBV7-6; size: many; D: TRBD1; J: TRBJ2-2; DNA: TGTGCCAGCAGCTTAGAAGCCAAGACAGGGGAGAACGGGGAGCTGTTTTTT; CDR3: CASSLEAKTGENGELFF
length: 13; V: TRBV28; size: few; D: TRBD1; J: TRBJ1-2; DNA: TGTGCCAGCAGGGGGACAGGGACCTATGGCTACACCTTC; CDR3: CASRGTGTYGYTF
length: 13; V: TRBV10-3; size: many; D: .; J: TRBJ1-1; DNA: TGTGCCGTAGCCGGGACCGATAACACTGAAGCTTTCTTT; CDR3: CAVAGTDNTEAFF
length: 14; V: TRBV7-9; size: .; D: .; J: TRBJ2-7; DNA: TGTGCCAGCAGCCATGAGGGCCTCCTCTACGAGCAGTACTTC; CDR3: CASSHEGLLYEQYF
length: 17; V: TRBV10-1; size: .; D: .; J: TRBJ2-7; DNA: TGCGCCAGCGGGGATTATCCACTCCGGAGAAGCGGCTACGAGCAGTACTTC; CDR3: CASGDYPLRRSGYEQYF
length: 15; V: TRBV4-1; size: .; D: .; J: TRBJ2-7; DNA: TGCGCCAGCAGCCACCCCCCGAGGGGCGACTACGAGCAGTACTTC; CDR3: CASSHPPRGDYEQYF
length: 11; V: TRBV7-9; size: many; D: .; J: TRBJ1-1; DNA: TGTGCCAGCAGCTTAGGCAGAGGAGCTTTCTTT; CDR3: CASSLGRGAFF
length: 15; V: TRBV7-3; size: many; D: TRBD2; J: TRBJ2-3; DNA: TGTGCCAGCAGCCGGACTAGCGGGATCACAGATACGCAGTATTTT; CDR3: CASSRTSGITDTQYF
length: 16; V: TRBV7-6; size: .; D: TRBD2; J: TRBJ2-5; DNA: TGTGCCAGCAGCCCTGGACTAGCGTCAGAGGGAGAGACCCAGTACTTC; CDR3: CASSPGLASEGETQYF
length: 14; V: TRBV30; size: .; D: TRBD2; J: TRBJ2-2; DNA: TGTGCCTGGGGACTAGGGAGGAACACCGGGGAGCTGTTTTTT; CDR3: CAWGLGRNTGELFF
length: 15; V: TRBV19; size: few; D: .; J: TRBJ2-7; DNA: TGTGCCAGTAGTATAGGCCCGGCAGGGTCCTACGAGCAGTACTTC; CDR3: CASSIGPAGSYEQYF